The next 14 T cell receptor beta chains were all read from a single sample in a study of cytomegalovirus exposure and HLA in healthy donors. Both 60 Vbeta primers and 13 Jbeta primers went into the PCR. TCRdb's table, derived via immunoSEQ multiplex PCR, lists solely in-frame clones and lacks some. The data hold 200,000 to 250,000 clones, with roughly 80% observed a single time. The sequencing sample was made of PBMCs. These receptors were taken from a man aged 25 to 40 in good health and CMV-seronegative.

The gene calls are TRBV10-3 and TRBJ2-3, with 12 bases fitting TRBD2. V dropped 6 bases and J dropped 3; count of bases not matched to a gene: 7. Germline V gene lookup returns CDR1 ENHRY and CDR2 SYGVKD. The CDR3 extends over 16 amino acids. DNA for the CDR3: TGTGCCATCAGCGGGACTAGCGGGCTTTCTACAGATACGCAGTATTTT. Protein: CAISGTSGLSTDTQYF.

This clone has a single count. Its ends do not fully match the called genes, so a read error is possible. The chain links TRBV6-6 to TRBJ2-7; 7 bases are shared with TRBD1. CDR3 length: 15 amino acids. Germline V gene sequence: CDR1 MNHNY, CDR2 SVGAGI (reference sequence). CDR3 in amino acids: CASSDSDRRGDEQYF. The DNA for the CDR3 is TGTGCCAGCAGTGACTCGGACAGGAGAGGGGACGAGCAGTACTTC.

This chain connects TRBV11-2 to TRBJ1-2; 8 bases fit TRBD1. This CDR3 is built from 16 residues. The germline gives CDR1 SGHAT, CDR2 FQNNGV. The junction had 11 bases not matched to a gene; V was cut back by 2 bases and J by 6 bases. The CDR3 protein is CASSLRQGASENGYTF. The CDR3 DNA sequence: TGTGCCAGCAGCTTACGTCAGGGGGCATCGGAAAATGGCTACACCTTC. The full variable domain, completed using reference TRBV11-2 and TRBJ1-2, is EAGVAQSPRYKIIEKRQSVAFWCNPISGHATLYWYQQILGQGPKLLIQFQNNGVVDDSQLPKDRFSAERLKGVDSTLKIQPAKLEDSAVYLCASSLRQGASENGYTFGSGTRLTVV.

The V call is TRBV5-1, the J call TRBJ2-7; D remains unclear. V lost 5 bases and J 2 bases, leaving 11 bases between the germline ends. Per the germline V gene, CDR1 is SGHRS and CDR2 is YFSETQ. This CDR3 spans 13 amino acids. In DNA form, the CDR3 reads TGCGCCAGCAGGGTCGATCCGGCCTACGAGCAGTACTTC. Protein product: CASRVDPAYEQYF.

This chain connects TRBV6-5 to TRBJ2-7; possibly TRBD1 for D (6 bases). The CDR3 is 13 amino acids. Trimming cost V 6 bases and J 2 bases, with 11 bases left between them. CDR1 is MNHEY and CDR2 is SVGAGI in the germline V gene. The CDR3 spells CASRGTRAYEQYF. CDR3 nucleotide sequence: TGTGCCAGCAGGGGGACAAGAGCCTACGAGCAGTACTTC.

The V call is TRBV11-2, the J call TRBJ1-3, with a weak D call TRBD1 (5 bases). Germline V CDR1 and CDR2: SGHAT, FQNNGV. V was cut by 0 bases and J by 0 bases, with 9 bases left in between. CDR3 length: 16 amino acids. CDR3 sequence: CASSLDPGHSGNTIYF. Here the CDR3 DNA reads TGTGCCAGCAGCTTAGATCCCGGACACTCTGGAAACACCATATATTTT. Full variable domain (remainder filled in from reference TRBV11-2 and TRBJ1-3): EAGVAQSPRYKIIEKRQSVAFWCNPISGHATLYWYQQILGQGPKLLIQFQNNGVVDDSQLPKDRFSAERLKGVDSTLKIQPAKLEDSAVYLCASSLDPGHSGNTIYFGEGSWLTVV.

The chain joins TRBV28 to TRBJ1-5, with D possibly TRBD1 on 5 matching bases. This CDR3 spans 15 amino acids. In germline, CDR1 is MDHEN, CDR2 SYDVKM. Trimming cost V 6 bases and J 4 bases, with 16 bases left between them. The CDR3 here is CASSIGHGANQPQHF. The DNA of the CDR3 is TGTGCCAGCAGCATAGGGCATGGGGCTAATCAGCCCCAGCATTTT.

The gene calls are TRBV29-1 and TRBJ2-3, with TRBD2 identical over 7 bases. V gave up 6 bases and J gave up 4 bases; unmatched junction bases: 19. CDR1 and CDR2 (germline): SQVTM, ANQGSEA. The CDR3 loop spans 17 amino acids. CDR3 sequence (DNA): TGCAGCGTCGACTTAAGGGCGGGGACTACACAATCAGATACGCAGTATTTT. As protein: CSVDLRAGTTQSDTQYF.

The rearrangement links TRBV10-3 to TRBJ2-2, with 9 positions matching TRBD2. The CDR3 sequence is 15 residues long. Germline CDR1 ENHRY, CDR2 SYGVKD. V shed 10 bases and J 7 bases; nucleotides not matched to a gene: 13. CDR3 protein: CATHSGGQLGGELFF. The CDR3 coding sequence is TGTGCCACCCATAGCGGGGGCCAGTTGGGCGGGGAGCTGTTTTTT.

The CDR3 spells CASSLGAAPWEQYF. The DNA of the CDR3 is TGTGCCAGCAGCTTAGGAGCGGCCCCCTGGGAGCAGTACTTC. The chain combines TRBV5-4 with TRBJ2-7, with D tentatively TRBD2 (5 bases). The CDR3 is made up of 14 amino acids. Germline CDR1 reads SGHNT; CDR2 reads YYREEE (reference sequence). Trimming removed 2 bases at V and 7 bases at J, with 16 bases between. Together with reference TRBV5-4 and TRBJ2-7, the CDR3 gives the full variable domain: ETGVTQSPTHLIKTRGQQVTLRCSSQSGHNTVSWYQQALGQGPQFIFQYYREEENGRGNFPPRFSGLQFPNYSSELNVNALELDDSALYLCASSLGAAPWEQYFGPGTRLTVT.

CDR3 sequence (DNA): TGTGCCAGCAGCTCCAACCGGGCTACAGGCGCCAAAAACATTCAGTACTTC. Its translation: CASSSNRATGAKNIQYF. V is TRBV11-2 and J is TRBJ2-4, with D possibly matching TRBD1 (5 bases). In germline, CDR1 is SGHAT, CDR2 FQNNGV. Trimming cost V 4 bases and J 1 base, with 17 bases left between them. CDR3 length: 17 residues. Combining the CDR3 with reference TRBV11-2 and TRBJ2-4 gives the whole variable domain EAGVAQSPRYKIIEKRQSVAFWCNPISGHATLYWYQQILGQGPKLLIQFQNNGVVDDSQLPKDRFSAERLKGVDSTLKIQPAKLEDSAVYLCASSSNRATGAKNIQYFGAGTRLSVL.

The chain couples TRBV19 to TRBJ2-7; the match to TRBD2 covers 7 bases. The CDR3 sequence is 13 residues long. Germline V CDR1 and CDR2: LNHDA, SQIVND (reference sequence). The V gene end was trimmed by 4 bases and the J gene end by 4 bases; junction bases not matched to a gene: 4. The CDR3 DNA sequence: TGTGCCAGTAGTACCAGCGGGGCTTACGAGCAGTACTTC. Residues: CASSTSGAYEQYF.

The chain has TRBV18 and TRBJ2-1; 8 bases line up with TRBD2. V was clipped by 5 bases and J by 6 bases; unmatched bases: 6. Germline-derived CDR1 and CDR2 are KGHSH and LQKENI. The CDR3 has 14 residues. The DNA for the CDR3 is TGTGCCAGCTCATTGACGGGGGGGCCCAATGAGCAGTTCTTC. It specifies CASSLTGGPNEQFF.

As regards this clone: One end of the junction varies from germline; a read error may be responsible. The V and J genes are TRBV7-9 and TRBJ2-3; 8 bases match TRBD2. The CDR3 has 17 residues. Per germline, CDR1 SEHNR and CDR2 FQNEAQ (reference sequence). For the CDR3, the DNA is TGTTCCAGCAGCTTAAGGGGTAGCGGGGAGAGTTCAGATACGCAGTATTTT. Its protein product is CSSSLRGSGESSDTQYF.